The T cell receptor (gamma chain) under discussion was sequenced for a study of Vδ1+ human thymocytes. Whole-study results and caveats: Thymic TRG and TRD repertoires appeared highly polyclonal.

Extracted RNA was reverse transcribed into cDNA. Pooled V-gene forward primers with one constant-region reverse primer generated the CDR3 amplicons by multiplex PCR. TCRdb repeated clone calling on the multiplex PCR reads with CATT. Of some 11,000 gamma-chain clones detected, more than 35% appear once; the ten largest clones hold 1.5% to 2.5%. Turning to this clone: The antigen is not known.

V trimming: 10 bases; J trimming: 6 bases; junction bases outside the gene matches: 9. CDR1 is VTNTFY, CDR2 YDVSTARD, per germline (reference sequence). This CDR3 has 11 amino acids. This clonotype originated in a boy less than two years old who had congenital heart surgery. Sequencing was performed on Vdelta1+ gamma-delta thymocytes from the thymus. Subset here: FACS-sorted CD3+ TCRalphabeta- TCRVdelta1+ TCRVdelta2- thymocytes. The V and J genes are TRGV3 and TRGJ1 or TRGJ2. TCRdb does not report a J gene; here it was assigned by matching the DNA to germline references. CDR3 loop: CATPLSYKKLF. The CDR3 nucleotides read TGTGCCACTCCCCTTAGTTATAAGAAACTCTTT.